This passage covers 18 T cell receptor beta chains from one sample sequenced in a study of T cell repertoires in cytomegalovirus infection. In TCRdb, the reads were re-called with MiXCR into one record per CDR3 protein. Of about a million distinct CDR3 sequences listed, around 32% are singletons. These receptors have no identified antigens. The specimen was cultured CD8+ T cells from PBMCs, collected from culture after CMV antigen stimulation. These receptor sequences come from a human donor in good health (CMV status not recorded). Some clones in this sample may be carry-over from other donors' samples.

J is TRBJ2-7 and V is TRBV6-1, with TRBD1 matching 9 bases. V lost 1 base, J lost 3 bases, and 4 bases stayed unmatched. The germline CDR1 and CDR2 sequences are MNHNS and SASEGT. CDR3 length: 15 residues. For the CDR3, the DNA is TGTGCCAGCAGTGAAGAGGGACAGGGTAGCTACGAGCAGTACGTC. This gives the protein CASSEEGQGSYEQYV.

V and J are TRBV7-8 and TRBJ2-3, with D possibly being TRBD2 (7 bases). The CDR3 runs to 15 residues. The ends were cut back, 2 bases at V and 6 bases at J, with 15 bases in the middle. Germline V gene sequence: CDR1 SGHVS, CDR2 FQNEAQ. CDR3 coding DNA: TGTGCCAGCAGCTTACTAGGCGGGGGCCCTGATACGCAGTATTTT. This translates into CASSLLGGGPDTQYF. Full variable domain (remainder filled in from reference TRBV7-8 and TRBJ2-3): GAGVSQSPRYKVAKRGQDVALRCDPISGHVSLFWYQQALGQGPEFLTYFQNEAQLDKSGLPSDRFFAERPEGSVSTLKIQRTQQEDSAVYLCASSLLGGGPDTQYFGPGTRLTVL.

As concerns this clonotype: A much larger clone lies one base from this, so it may be a read error. This chain joins TRBV10-2 and TRBJ2-7; D not resolved. V lost 2 bases and J 3 bases, leaving 5 bases between the germline ends. Germline V gene lookup returns CDR1 WSHSY and CDR2 SAAADI. CDR3 size: 12 residues. CDR3 in DNA: TGCGCCAGCAGTGAGACCCACTACGAGCAGTACTTC. It codes for CASSETHYEQYF.

The sample holds a few counts of this clonotype. This chain links TRBV6-6 with TRBJ1-6; D remains unclear. Germline loops: CDR1 MNHNY, CDR2 SVGAGI (reference sequence). Deletions cut 2 bases from V and 0 bases from J, with 2 bases between. CDR3 length equals 14 residues. DNA for the CDR3: TGTGCCAGCAGTTACGACTCCTATAATTCACCCCTCCACTTT. Protein sequence: CASSYDSYNSPLHF.

Only one count was recorded for this clonotype. The chain employs TRBV29-1 and TRBJ2-7, with 8 nucleotides matching TRBD1. Per the germline V gene, CDR1 is SQVTM and CDR2 is ANQGSEA. The CDR3 sequence is 13 residues long. The ends lost 6 bases at V and 2 bases at J; junction bases unmatched: 6. CDR3 DNA: TGCAGCGTCACAGGGGGTAGCACCTACGAGCAGTACTTC. Protein: CSVTGGSTYEQYF.

The chain has TRBV7-3 and TRBJ2-1, with TRBD1 matching 8 bases. Losses at the gene ends were 3 bases for V and 0 bases for J; bases not matched to a gene: 4. CDR3 length: 16 amino acids. The germline gives CDR1 SGHTA, CDR2 FQGTGA. CDR3 in amino acids: CASSFPTGGSYNEQFF. As DNA, the CDR3 is TGTGCCAGCAGCTTCCCAACAGGGGGCTCCTACAATGAGCAGTTCTTC.

The chain couples TRBV11-2 to TRBJ1-2; TRBD1 aligns across 7 bases. The CDR3 spans 15 residues. Germline V gives CDR1 SGHAT, CDR2 FQNNGV. V lost 5 bases to trimming and J lost 5 bases; unmatched junction nucleotides: 11. The CDR3 loop is CASSQGGPLDYGYTF. DNA for the CDR3: TGTGCCAGCAGCCAGGGGGGCCCTCTGGATTATGGCTACACCTTC. The whole variable domain, remainder taken from reference TRBV11-2 and TRBJ1-2, is EAGVAQSPRYKIIEKRQSVAFWCNPISGHATLYWYQQILGQGPKLLIQFQNNGVVDDSQLPKDRFSAERLKGVDSTLKIQPAKLEDSAVYLCASSQGGPLDYGYTFGSGTRLTVV.

This chain links TRBV6-2 or TRBV6-3 with TRBJ2-1; 7 nucleotides align to TRBD1. Trimming at V came to 1 base and at J to 4 bases, leaving 10 bases not matched to a gene. The CDR3 contains 17 residues. Germline CDR1 is MNHEY and CDR2 is SVGEGT. CDR3 residues: CASSYYRTGRMYNEQFF. The CDR3 DNA is TGTGCCAGCAGTTACTACAGGACAGGTCGAATGTACAATGAGCAGTTCTTC.

Only one count was recorded for this clonotype. The CDR3 coding sequence is TGTGCCAGTAGTATAGTGGCAGGCTGGGACTACACCTTC. Translating it yields CASSIVAGWDYTF. The chain recombines TRBV19 with TRBJ1-2; D is ambiguous. Trimming cost V 1 base and J 10 bases, with 13 bases left between them. Per germline, CDR1 LNHDA and CDR2 SQIVND (reference sequence). The CDR3 has 13 residues. Using reference TRBV19 and TRBJ1-2 for the parts outside the CDR3, the full variable domain is DGGITQSPKYLFRKEGQNVTLSCEQNLNHDAMYWYRQDPGQGLRLIYYSQIVNDFQKGDIAEGYSVSREKKESFPLTVTSAQKNPTAFYLCASSIVAGWDYTFGSGTRLTVV.

CDR3 sequence reads: CSARAIELMNTEAFF. The CDR3 region has the DNA TGCAGTGCTAGAGCGATAGAACTCATGAACACTGAAGCTTTCTTT. The chain joins TRBV20-1 to TRBJ1-1, with D uncertain. This CDR3 comprises 15 residues. The V end lost 1 base, the J end lost 0 bases, and 12 bases lay between the germline ends. Germline V gives CDR1 DFQATT, CDR2 SNEGSKA (reference sequence).

This clonotype was counted a few times. The DNA is left out, because the CDR3 cannot be placed on it with certainty; the CDR3 is given as TCRdb lists it. The chain couples TRBV6-1 to TRBJ2-3; TRBD1 is the table's D call and was not checked against the DNA. Termini included, the CDR3 measures 15 amino acids. In germline, CDR1 is MNHNS, CDR2 SASEGT. The CDR3 sequence: CASSFGEGGLDTQYF.

Many counts were recorded for this clonotype. The chain uses TRBV6-2 or TRBV6-3 and TRBJ1-1; D remains unclear. This CDR3 is built from 17 residues. Germline V gene data show CDR1 as MNHEY and CDR2 as SVGEGT. Trimming took 6 bases from V and 10 from J, leaving 30 bases between them. CDR3 coding DNA: TGTGCCAGCAGCCTAGGTTCGGGGTACGATCTTCCCGGACCAGCTTTCTTT. This translates into CASSLGSGYDLPGPAFF.

The genes are TRBV20-1 and TRBJ1-1; 7 bases agree with TRBD1. This CDR3 contains 14 residues. Losses at the gene ends were 0 bases for V and 6 bases for J; bases not matched to a gene: 7. The germline V gene encodes CDR1 DFQATT and CDR2 SNEGSKA (reference sequence). CDR3 amino acids: CSARDRNRGPEAFF. CDR3 bases: TGCAGTGCTAGAGATCGGAACAGGGGCCCTGAAGCTTTCTTT.

The V gene is TRBV6-5, the J gene TRBJ2-1; 9 positions match TRBD2. The CDR3 has 16 amino acids. The V gene end was trimmed by 6 bases and the J gene end by 7 bases; junction bases not matched to a gene: 13. The V gene's germline CDR1 is MNHEY and CDR2 SVGAGI. CDR3: CASSQDWGLAWNEQFF. The CDR3 nucleotides read TGTGCCAGCAGCCAGGATTGGGGACTAGCATGGAATGAGCAGTTCTTC.

This clonotype turned up a few times. The V and J genes are TRBV10-1 and TRBJ1-1; possibly TRBD1 for D (5 bases). V was cut by 3 bases and J by 6 bases, with 11 bases left in between. The germline CDR1 and CDR2 sequences are WNHNN and SYGVQD (reference sequence). The CDR3 consists of 13 residues. CDR3 region: CASSERMGPEAFF. CDR3 sequence (DNA): TGCGCCAGCAGTGAACGTATGGGGCCTGAAGCTTTCTTT.

Remarks on this clonotype: The junction and the germline gene differ at one end; a read error may be behind it. The V and J genes are TRBV29-1 and TRBJ1-2; unclear D gene. The germline V gene has CDR1 SQVTM and CDR2 ANQGSEA. CDR3 length: 12 amino acids. This CDR3 is CSVSEGGGGYTF. The CDR3 coding sequence is TGCAGCGTTAGCGAGGGAGGAGGTGGCTATACCTTC.

The chain employs TRBV27 and TRBJ2-1; TRBD1 agrees at 9 bases. CDR1 is MNHEY and CDR2 is SMNVEV in the germline V gene (reference sequence). The CDR3 totals 14 residues. V gave up 5 bases and J gave up 9 bases; unmatched junction bases: 8. In nucleotides, the CDR3 is TGTGCCAGCAGTACCGGGACAGGGTTGGTTGAGCAGTTCTTC. Its protein is CASSTGTGLVEQFF.

This clonotype came up a few times. The CDR3 here is CASSENPTGGTEAFF. CDR3 in DNA: TGTGCCAGCAGTGAAAACCCGACAGGGGGCACTGAAGCTTTCTTT. The chain carries TRBV6-4 and TRBJ1-1, with 9 bases fitting TRBD1. V dropped 3 bases and J dropped 4; count of bases not matched to a gene: 6. The V gene's germline CDR1 is MRHNA and CDR2 SNTAGT. The CDR3 runs 15 residues.